This entry is about one TCR beta chain. The target antigen is unknown. These data belong to a study of CD8 T cells in ankylosing spondylitis. Study-level results: The clones that were linked to disease were reported to be significantly enriched in matched synovial fluid samples from ankylosing spondylitis patients. A TCR beta motif of 7 to 9 highly homologous variants seemed to mark ankylosing spondylitis blood.

TCRdb independently ran MiXCR on the 5' RACE reads; one entry per CDR3 protein. The sample shows a few hundred thousand distinct CDR3 sequences, about 10% of them seen only once. The V gene's germline CDR1 is MNHNS and CDR2 SASEGT. The CDR3 has 15 residues. Deletions cut 0 bases from V and 5 bases from J, with 13 bases between. Material: blood, either unsorted or a sorted T cell fraction (not recorded which). The rearrangement uses TRBV6-1 and TRBJ2-5, with no clear D. This receptor was obtained from a male donor with ankylosing spondylitis or in good health (not recorded which). The CDR3, as DNA: TGTGCCAGCAGTGAAGCTACCAGGAGTACCGAGACCCAGTACTTC. The encoded protein is CASSEATRSTETQYF.